The T cell receptor beta chain under discussion was sequenced for a study of blood T cell repertoires in COVID-19. Overall study: Acute and convalescent COVID-19 specimens originated in the United States, Italy and Spain. PBMCs, B-cell-depleted T cells, or T cells provided the cDNA or gDNA that made up the material.

The count of this clone is one. V gave up 2 bases and J gave up 5 bases; unmatched junction bases: 10. The CDR3 covers 17 residues. Germline V gene lookup returns CDR1 SGHTA and CDR2 FQGNSA. Under the authors' procedure: How many nucleated cells were present was estimated from reference gene primer amplification. Assay: immunoSEQ multiplex PCR; the TCRdb copy retains only in-frame clones and omits some. From that table come the V and J calls and clone size; the DNA was used to work out D and trimming. This sample has more than 75,000 clones, with around nine tenths found just once. This clonotype was obtained from a man older than 75 with active or convalescent COVID-19. The material sequenced was peripheral blood. The rearrangement joins TRBV7-2 to TRBJ2-7; TRBD2 matches 12 bases. The CDR3 DNA sequence: TGTGCCAGCAGCTTACAACCGACTAGCGGGAGTCTCAACGAGCAGTACTTC. Encoded protein: CASSLQPTSGSLNEQYF.